This note documents a single T cell receptor beta chain sequence. The antigen is not known. This entry comes from a study of brain metastases from non-small cell lung cancer. Regarding the study as a whole: T-cell clones appeared expanded in nearly 65% of brain metastases relative to matched primary tumors. Brain metastases shared most TCR repertoire with primaries, with sparse T cells.

V dropped 0 bases and J dropped 4; count of bases not matched to a gene: 6. This CDR3 is 15 amino acids long. The germline V gene encodes CDR1 MNHEY and CDR2 SVGEGT. Clones were read by immunoSEQ multiplex PCR, and TCRdb kept only the in-frame ones, dropping some. The sample has about 1,800 clones, less than 90% seen once; the top ten hold approximately 10%. This chain joins TRBV6-2 or TRBV6-3 and TRBJ2-7, with TRBD1 matching over 7 bases. What was sequenced was primary lung tumor tissue. The origin of this receptor is a donor aged 40 or over with non-small cell lung cancer. The CDR3 reads CASSYSPQGSYEQYF. CDR3 DNA: TGTGCCAGCAGTTACTCCCCACAGGGGTCGTACGAGCAGTACTTC.